The clone carrying this T cell receptor beta chain has just one count. This PCR relied on a set of 60 Vbeta primers and 13 Jbeta primers. Sequencing was performed with immunoSEQ multiplex PCR; in TCRdb, only in-frame clones are kept and a portion is missing. Here the sample spans roughly 190,000 clones, over 80% being singletons. The data were obtained in a study of cytomegalovirus exposure and HLA in healthy donors. After removal of 4 bases from V and 7 bases from J, the junction contained 7 bases not matched to a gene. The germline V gene has CDR1 SGHNT and CDR2 YYREEE (reference sequence). The CDR3 totals 15 residues.

V usage is TRBV5-4 and J usage is TRBJ1-4; 10 bases are shared with TRBD1. The sequence was collected from a woman between 45 and 60 years old in good health and CMV-seropositive. Sequenced sample: PBMCs. CDR3 in DNA: TGTGCCAGCAGCCTTCGACAGGGGGCGGGTGAAAAACTGTTTTTT. Encoded protein: CASSLRQGAGEKLFF.